A single sample gave rise to the 20 T cell receptor beta chains below, sequenced in a study of OX40 agonist ivuxolimab in advanced cancers. Repertoires were generated with immunoSEQ multiplex PCR, while TCRdb's copy carries only in-frame clones and drops some. The sample yields about 92,000 clones, around 90% seen once. This material consisted of CD4+ or CD8+ T cells sorted from blood, taken in a trial of the OX40 agonist ivuxolimab. The receptors come from an adult with an advanced solid tumor such as melanoma, head and neck, liver or kidney cancer.

The V call is TRBV19, the J call TRBJ1-5; unclear D gene. V was clipped by 2 bases and J by 0 bases, with 8 bases between them. This CDR3 contains 15 residues. Germline V gene sequence: CDR1 LNHDA, CDR2 SQIVND (reference sequence). CDR3 sequence reads: CASSIWRDSNQPQHF. The CDR3 nucleotides are TGTGCCAGTAGTATATGGCGGGATAGCAATCAGCCCCAGCATTTT.

The rearrangement links TRBV5-4 to TRBJ2-7; D tentatively fits TRBD1 or TRBD2 (5 bases each). This CDR3 is 14 amino acids long. The V end was cut by 0 bases, the J end by 0 bases, with 7 bases between. In germline, CDR1 is SGHNT, CDR2 YYREEE (reference sequence). CDR3 nucleotide sequence: TGTGCCAGCAGCTTGGAGGGGACCTCCTACGAGCAGTACTTC. Translating gives CASSLEGTSYEQYF.

The chain recombines TRBV7-2 with TRBJ1-4; unclear D gene. The CDR3 extends over 13 amino acids. Germline V gene sequence: CDR1 SGHTA, CDR2 FQGNSA. V shed 1 base and J shed 8 bases, with 8 bases lying between them. The CDR3 protein is CASSLGRREKLFF. In DNA form, the CDR3 reads TGTGCCAGCAGCTTAGGCAGGAGAGAAAAACTGTTTTTT.

CDR3 loop: CASSLGAAGGGTDTQYF. DNA of the CDR3: TGTGCCAGCAGCTTAGGTGCAGCTGGGGGCGGCACAGATACGCAGTATTTT. The chain recombines TRBV7-2 with TRBJ2-3, with D perhaps matching TRBD1 (6 bases). Trimming took 1 base from V and 1 from J, leaving 15 bases between them. Germline CDR1 is SGHTA and CDR2 is FQGNSA. There are 17 residues in the CDR3.

The chain uses TRBV27 and TRBJ1-2; D gene ambiguous. V was cut by 5 bases and J by 6 bases, with 19 bases left in between. The CDR3 has 15 residues. CDR1 MNHEY and CDR2 SMNVEV come from the germline V gene (reference sequence). CDR3 sequence: CASSLDGRPGDGYTF. The CDR3 DNA reads as TGTGCCAGCAGTCTAGACGGACGCCCCGGGGATGGCTACACCTTC.

The V and J genes are TRBV28 and TRBJ2-4; the match to TRBD1 covers 9 bases. V lost 6 bases, J lost 1 base, and 13 bases stayed unmatched. This CDR3 is 18 amino acids long. Germline assignment: CDR1 MDHEN and CDR2 SYDVKM. The CDR3 reads CASRTGQGVRAAKNIQYF. CDR3 nucleotides: TGTGCCAGCAGGACGGGACAGGGAGTAAGGGCGGCCAAAAACATTCAGTACTTC.

The V gene is TRBV19, the J gene TRBJ1-5; 7 bases map to TRBD1. Trimming removed 4 bases from V and 3 bases from J; junction bases left unmatched: 9. Germline CDR1 reads LNHDA; CDR2 reads SQIVND (reference sequence). This CDR3 has 16 amino acids. CDR3 in DNA: TGTGCCAGTAGTACATTAGACAGGGCTCCCAATCAGCCCCAGCATTTT. Encoded protein: CASSTLDRAPNQPQHF.

The rearrangement uses TRBV11-2 and TRBJ2-7; TRBD1 agrees at 8 bases. Germline V CDR1 and CDR2: SGHAT, FQNNGV. V was clipped by 4 bases and J by 1 base; unmatched bases: 3. The CDR3 is 14 amino acids. CDR3 DNA sequence: TGTGCCAGCAGCTCAGGGGGCTGGTCCTACGAGCAGTACTTC. It yields the protein CASSSGGWSYEQYF.

The chain carries TRBV5-4 and TRBJ2-7, with D perhaps TRBD1 (7 bases). Deletions cut 2 bases from V and 6 bases from J, with 12 bases between. The germline gives CDR1 SGHNT, CDR2 YYREEE (reference sequence). The CDR3 loop spans 13 amino acids. CDR3 sequence reads: CASSLGQGGEQYF. CDR3 coding DNA: TGTGCCAGCAGCTTAGGGCAGGGGGGCGAGCAGTACTTC. Filled out from reference TRBV5-4 and TRBJ2-7, the complete variable domain reads ETGVTQSPTHLIKTRGQQVTLRCSSQSGHNTVSWYQQALGQGPQFIFQYYREEENGRGNFPPRFSGLQFPNYSSELNVNALELDDSALYLCASSLGQGGEQYFGPGTRLTVT.

CDR3 sequence (DNA): TGCGCCAGCAGCCTGCGCGAGAGCGGAGAGCAGTTCTTC. It translates to CASSLRESGEQFF. The chain recombines TRBV5-1 with TRBJ2-1; possibly TRBD2 for D (5 bases). The V gene's germline CDR1 is SGHRS and CDR2 YFSETQ. V gave up 4 bases and J gave up 10 bases, with 15 bases separating them. This CDR3 contains 13 residues.

The gene calls are TRBV18 and TRBJ1-2; D is possibly TRBD1 (5 bases). The CDR3 loop spans 16 amino acids. With 2 bases removed from V and 3 bases from J, the gap between germline ends came to 16 bases. Germline V gene sequence: CDR1 KGHSH, CDR2 LQKENI. CDR3 amino acids: CASSPARGLRDYGYTF. CDR3 bases: TGTGCCAGCTCACCAGCGAGAGGGCTCAGGGACTATGGCTACACCTTC.

The chain employs TRBV20-1 and TRBJ2-7; D is unresolved. Per the germline V gene, CDR1 is DFQATT and CDR2 is SNEGSKA (reference sequence). The V and J ends lost 3 bases and 5 bases respectively, with 5 bases between them. The length of the CDR3 is 10 residues. The CDR3: CSASVDEQYF. For the CDR3, the DNA is TGCAGTGCTAGTGTAGACGAGCAGTACTTC.

The V call is TRBV7-2, the J call TRBJ2-1, with D possibly being TRBD2 (6 bases). CDR3 length: 13 residues. In germline, CDR1 is SGHTA, CDR2 FQGNSA. V was trimmed by 1 base and J by 9 bases, leaving 10 bases between them. The CDR3: CASSLVRGTEQFF. The CDR3 DNA reads as TGTGCCAGCAGCTTAGTTCGGGGGACTGAGCAGTTCTTC.

The chain recombines TRBV30 with TRBJ2-3, with 10 bases that match TRBD1. Germline CDR1 is GTSNPN and CDR2 is SVGIG (reference sequence). Trimming cost V 3 bases and J 3 bases; bases outside gene matches: 3. CDR3 length equals 14 residues. CDR3 sequence (DNA): TGTGCCTGGAGGAGACAGGGGGCAACAGATACGCAGTATTTT. Translation gives CAWRRQGATDTQYF. Together with reference TRBV30 and TRBJ2-3, the CDR3 gives the full variable domain: SQTIHQWPATLVQPVGSPLSLECTVEGTSNPNLYWYRQAAGRGLQLLFYSVGIGQISSEVPQNLSASRPQDRQFILSSKKLLLSDSGFYLCAWRRQGATDTQYFGPGTRLTVL.

In this sample, this clone turned up once. This chain links TRBV6-5 with TRBJ2-1; D call uncertain. The CDR3 consists of 15 residues. V lost 0 bases to trimming and J lost 9 bases, with 15 bases between them. The germline V gene has CDR1 MNHEY and CDR2 SVGAGI. The CDR3 loop is CASSYSVAQRAEQFF. The DNA of the CDR3 is TGTGCCAGCAGTTACTCTGTGGCGCAAAGGGCTGAGCAGTTCTTC.

This chain joins TRBV28 and TRBJ2-2, with D perhaps being TRBD1 or TRBD2 (5 bases each). The germline CDR1 and CDR2 sequences are MDHEN and SYDVKM. This CDR3 is built from 15 residues. V lost 6 bases, J lost 5 bases, and 16 bases lay in between. The CDR3 DNA is TGTGCCAGCAGGCCCCAGTTGTGGGGGACCGGGGAGCTGTTTTTT. Amino acids: CASRPQLWGTGELFF.

The chain combines TRBV10-3 with TRBJ2-1, with TRBD2 matching over 8 bases. Germline V gene lookup returns CDR1 ENHRY and CDR2 SYGVKD. Losses at the gene ends were 5 bases for V and 0 bases for J; bases not matched to a gene: 9. This CDR3 has 17 amino acids. Here the CDR3 DNA reads TGTGCCATCAGTCCAGATAGCGGGGTTATCTCCTACAATGAGCAGTTCTTC. Protein product: CAISPDSGVISYNEQFF.

The chain recombines TRBV2 with TRBJ1-1; 8 nucleotides align to TRBD1. The CDR3 length is 13 residues. Germline values: CDR1 SNHLY, CDR2 FYNNEI. V dropped 6 bases and J dropped 4; count of bases not matched to a gene: 4. The CDR3 coding sequence is TGTGCCAGCAGCGAGGGACAGGTCACTGAAGCTTTCTTT. This gives the protein CASSEGQVTEAFF.

The chain links TRBV4-2 to TRBJ2-7; D assignment may be TRBD1 or TRBD2 (5 bases each). Per germline, CDR1 LGHNA and CDR2 YNFKEQ. The germline V and J ends were trimmed by 3 bases and 0 bases, with 9 bases remaining between them. The CDR3 is 14 amino acids. CDR3 in amino acids: CASSHSGTSYEQYF. As DNA, the CDR3 is TGTGCCAGCAGCCACTCAGGGACCTCCTACGAGCAGTACTTC.

The V gene is TRBV18, the J gene TRBJ2-3; TRBD1 might be the D (5 bases). Germline V gene data show CDR1 as KGHSH and CDR2 as LQKENI. The CDR3 length is 12 residues. V lost 4 bases and J lost 5, with 7 bases in between. CDR3 sequence reads: CASSQGEDTQYF. The CDR3 region has the DNA TGTGCCAGCTCACAAGGGGAAGATACGCAGTATTTT.